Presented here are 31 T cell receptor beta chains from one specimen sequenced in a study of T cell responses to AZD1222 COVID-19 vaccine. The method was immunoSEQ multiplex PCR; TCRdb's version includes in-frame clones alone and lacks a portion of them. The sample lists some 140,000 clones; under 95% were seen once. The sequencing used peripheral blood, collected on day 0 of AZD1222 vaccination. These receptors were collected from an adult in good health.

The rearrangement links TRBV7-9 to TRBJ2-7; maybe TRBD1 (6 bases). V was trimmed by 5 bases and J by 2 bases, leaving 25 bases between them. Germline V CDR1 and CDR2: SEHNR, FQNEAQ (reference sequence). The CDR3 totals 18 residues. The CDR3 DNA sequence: TGTGCCAGCAGCCGATTACCAACAGGGAATCTCGCTACCTACGAGCAGTACTTC. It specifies CASSRLPTGNLATYEQYF. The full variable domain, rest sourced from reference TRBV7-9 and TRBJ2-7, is DTGVSQNPRHKITKRGQNVTFRCDPISEHNRLYWYRQTLGQGPEFLTYFQNEAQLEKSRLLSDRFSAERPKGSFSTLEIQRTEQGDSAMYLCASSRLPTGNLATYEQYFGPGTRLTVT.

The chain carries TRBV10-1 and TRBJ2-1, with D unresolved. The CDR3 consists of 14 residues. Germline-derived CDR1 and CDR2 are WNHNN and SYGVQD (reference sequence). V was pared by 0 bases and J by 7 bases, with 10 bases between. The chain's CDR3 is CASSESGPSNEQFF. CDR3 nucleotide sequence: TGCGCCAGCAGTGAGTCAGGGCCAAGTAATGAGCAGTTCTTC.

The CDR3 sequence: CATRTSGTYEQYF. DNA of the CDR3: TGTGCCACCCGGACTAGCGGAACCTACGAGCAGTACTTC. This sequence joins TRBV6-5 and TRBJ2-7, with 10 bases aligning to TRBD2. The CDR3 runs 13 residues. Germline V lookup: CDR1 MNHEY, CDR2 SVGAGI. V lost 10 bases and J lost 2; bases outside the gene matches: 5.

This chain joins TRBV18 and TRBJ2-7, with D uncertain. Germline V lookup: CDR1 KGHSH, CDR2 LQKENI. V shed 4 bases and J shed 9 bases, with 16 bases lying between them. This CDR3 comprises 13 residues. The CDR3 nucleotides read TGTGCCAGCTCACAGGACCGCCCAGACCGGCAGTACTTC. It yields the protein CASSQDRPDRQYF. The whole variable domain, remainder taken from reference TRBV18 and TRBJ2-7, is NAGVMQNPRHLVRRRGQEARLRCSPMKGHSHVYWYRQLPEEGLKFMVYLQKENIIDESGMPKERFSAEFPKEGPSILRIQQVVRGDSAAYFCASSQDRPDRQYFGPGTRLTVT.

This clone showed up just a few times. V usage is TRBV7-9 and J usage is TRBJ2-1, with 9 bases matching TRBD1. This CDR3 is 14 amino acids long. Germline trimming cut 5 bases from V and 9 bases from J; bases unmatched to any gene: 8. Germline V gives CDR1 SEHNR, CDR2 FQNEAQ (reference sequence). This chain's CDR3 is CASSADRGRSEQFF. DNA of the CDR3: TGTGCCAGCAGCGCGGACAGGGGAAGGAGTGAGCAGTTCTTC.

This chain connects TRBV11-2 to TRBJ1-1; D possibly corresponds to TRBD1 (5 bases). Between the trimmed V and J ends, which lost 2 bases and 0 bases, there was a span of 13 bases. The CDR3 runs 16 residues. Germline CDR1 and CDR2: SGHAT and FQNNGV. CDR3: CASSLNGQDMNTEAFF. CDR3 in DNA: TGTGCCAGCAGCTTAAATGGGCAGGACATGAACACTGAAGCTTTCTTT.

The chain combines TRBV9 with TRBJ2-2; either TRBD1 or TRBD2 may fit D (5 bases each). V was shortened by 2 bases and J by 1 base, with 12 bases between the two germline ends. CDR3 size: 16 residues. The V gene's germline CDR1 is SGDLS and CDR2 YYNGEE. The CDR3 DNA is TGTGCCAGCAGCGTTTATAGGGGAGTGAACACCGGGGAGCTGTTTTTT. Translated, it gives CASSVYRGVNTGELFF.

The CDR3 is CASGPLGQLNTEAFF. The CDR3 DNA reads as TGCGCCAGCGGACCCCTCGGGCAGTTGAACACTGAAGCTTTCTTT. The genes are TRBV5-1 and TRBJ1-1; unclear D gene. The CDR3 extends over 15 amino acids. The ends were cut back, 7 bases at V and 0 bases at J, with 16 bases in the middle. Germline loops: CDR1 SGHRS, CDR2 YFSETQ.

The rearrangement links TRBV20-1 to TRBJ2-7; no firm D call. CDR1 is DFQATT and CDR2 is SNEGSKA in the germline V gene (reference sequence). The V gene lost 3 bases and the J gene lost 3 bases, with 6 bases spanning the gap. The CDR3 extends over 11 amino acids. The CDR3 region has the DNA TGCAGTGCTAGCTCCTACTACGAGCAGTACTTC. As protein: CSASSYYEQYF.

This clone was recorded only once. The CDR3 bases are TGTGCCAGCAGCGTAGGAGGGGGACCCCAGCATTTT. It is translated as CASSVGGGPQHF. V is TRBV9 and J is TRBJ1-5; possible D gene TRBD1, 6 bases. Germline V lookup: CDR1 SGDLS, CDR2 YYNGEE. The CDR3 spans 12 residues. V was pared by 0 bases and J by 10 bases, with 8 bases between. Using reference TRBV9 and TRBJ1-5 for the parts outside the CDR3, the full variable domain is DSGVTQTPKHLITATGQRVTLRCSPRSGDLSVYWYQQSLDQGLQFLIQYYNGEERAKGNILERFSAQQFPDLHSELNLSSLELGDSALYFCASSVGGGPQHFGDGTRLSIL.

The CDR3, as DNA: TGTGCCAGCAGTCCGTCGACTGGAAACACCATATATTTT. It yields the protein CASSPSTGNTIYF. This sequence joins TRBV28 and TRBJ1-3; D gene ambiguous. This CDR3 has 13 residues. V lost 5 bases and J 2 bases, leaving 7 bases between the germline ends. Germline lookup yields CDR1 MDHEN and CDR2 SYDVKM.

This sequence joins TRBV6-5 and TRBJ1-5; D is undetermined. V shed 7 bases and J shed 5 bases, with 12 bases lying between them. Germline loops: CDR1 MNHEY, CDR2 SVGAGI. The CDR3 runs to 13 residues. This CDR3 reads CASTSTRDQPQHF. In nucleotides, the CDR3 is TGTGCCAGCACCTCAACAAGGGATCAGCCCCAGCATTTT.

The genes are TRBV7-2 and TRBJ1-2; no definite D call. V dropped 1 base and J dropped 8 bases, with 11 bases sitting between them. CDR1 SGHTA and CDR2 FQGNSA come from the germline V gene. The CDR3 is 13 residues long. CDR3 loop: CASSLVYNQGYTF. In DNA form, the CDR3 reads TGTGCCAGCAGCTTAGTGTACAATCAGGGCTACACCTTC.

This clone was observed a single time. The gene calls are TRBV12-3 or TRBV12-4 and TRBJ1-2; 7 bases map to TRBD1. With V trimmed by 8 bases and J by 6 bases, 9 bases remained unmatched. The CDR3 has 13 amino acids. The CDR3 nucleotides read TGTGCCAGCGGACCAGGGGGGCAACATGGCTACACCTTC. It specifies CASGPGGQHGYTF.

DNA for the CDR3: TGCGCCAGCAGCCAAGAATGGGGCGGACGCTACGAGCAGTACTTC. Amino acid sequence: CASSQEWGGRYEQYF. The rearrangement links TRBV4-1 to TRBJ2-7, with D perhaps TRBD1 (5 bases). The CDR3 is 15 amino acids. V lost 0 bases and J lost 3, with 12 bases in between. CDR1 and CDR2 from the germline V gene are MGHRA and YSYEKL.

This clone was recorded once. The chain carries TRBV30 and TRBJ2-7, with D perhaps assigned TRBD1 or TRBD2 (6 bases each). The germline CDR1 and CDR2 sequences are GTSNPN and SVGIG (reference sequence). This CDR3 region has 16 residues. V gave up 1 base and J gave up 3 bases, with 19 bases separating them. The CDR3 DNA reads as TGTGCCTGGAGTGATCTCGTCCGGGGGACAAGCTACGAGCAGTACTTC. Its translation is CAWSDLVRGTSYEQYF. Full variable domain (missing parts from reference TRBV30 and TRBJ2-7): SQTIHQWPATLVQPVGSPLSLECTVEGTSNPNLYWYRQAAGRGLQLLFYSVGIGQISSEVPQNLSASRPQDRQFILSSKKLLLSDSGFYLCAWSDLVRGTSYEQYFGPGTRLTVT.

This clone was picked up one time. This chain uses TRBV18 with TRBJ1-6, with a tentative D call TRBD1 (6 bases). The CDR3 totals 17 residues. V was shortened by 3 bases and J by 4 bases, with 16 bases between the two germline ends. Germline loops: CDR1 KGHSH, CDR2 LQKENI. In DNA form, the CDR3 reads TGTGCCAGCTCACCCCGACAGGCCGTCGCTTATAATTCACCCCTCCACTTT. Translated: CASSPRQAVAYNSPLHF.

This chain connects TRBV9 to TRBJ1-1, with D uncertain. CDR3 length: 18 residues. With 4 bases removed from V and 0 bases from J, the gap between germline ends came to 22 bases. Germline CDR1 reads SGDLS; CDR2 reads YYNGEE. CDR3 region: CASSPERRWRSLNTEAFF. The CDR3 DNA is TGTGCCAGCAGCCCCGAACGTCGTTGGAGGTCCTTGAACACTGAAGCTTTCTTT.

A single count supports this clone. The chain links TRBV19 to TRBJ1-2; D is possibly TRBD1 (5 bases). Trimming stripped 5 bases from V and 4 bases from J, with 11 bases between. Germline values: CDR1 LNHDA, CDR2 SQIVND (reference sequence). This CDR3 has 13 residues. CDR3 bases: TGTGCCAGTAGTCCGGGGCTGGTCTATGGCTACACCTTC. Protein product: CASSPGLVYGYTF.

The CDR3 sequence is CASSLIGNNEQFF. The CDR3 region has the DNA TGTGCCAGCAGCTTAATCGGTAACAATGAGCAGTTCTTC. The V and J genes are TRBV11-3 and TRBJ2-1; D gene unclear. The CDR3 length is 13 residues. The germline V gene encodes CDR1 SGHNT and CDR2 YENEEA. The V gene lost 2 bases and the J gene lost 5 bases, with 7 bases spanning the gap.

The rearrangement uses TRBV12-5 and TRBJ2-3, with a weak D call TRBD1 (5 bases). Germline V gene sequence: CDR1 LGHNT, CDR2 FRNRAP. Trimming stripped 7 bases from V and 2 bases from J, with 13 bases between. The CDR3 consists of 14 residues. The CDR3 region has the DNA TGTGCTAGTGCCGTTCAGGGTCCCACAGATACGCAGTATTTT. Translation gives CASAVQGPTDTQYF.

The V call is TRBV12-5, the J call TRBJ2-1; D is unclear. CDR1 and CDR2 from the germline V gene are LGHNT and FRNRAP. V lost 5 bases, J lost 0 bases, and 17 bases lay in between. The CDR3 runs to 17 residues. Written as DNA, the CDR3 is TGTGCTAGTGGTCTAACCGTCGGAACTGGCTCCTACAATGAGCAGTTCTTC. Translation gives CASGLTVGTGSYNEQFF.

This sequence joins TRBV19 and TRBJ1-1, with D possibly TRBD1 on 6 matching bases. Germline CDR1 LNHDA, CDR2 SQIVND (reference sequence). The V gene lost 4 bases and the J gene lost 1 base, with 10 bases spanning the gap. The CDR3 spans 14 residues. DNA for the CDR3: TGTGCCAGTAGTAGGGGGCGCGGGAACACTGAAGCTTTCTTT. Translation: CASSRGRGNTEAFF.

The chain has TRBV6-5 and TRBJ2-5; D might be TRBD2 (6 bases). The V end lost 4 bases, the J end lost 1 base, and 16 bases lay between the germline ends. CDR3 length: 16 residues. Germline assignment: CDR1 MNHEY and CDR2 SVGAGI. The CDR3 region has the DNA TGTGCCAGCAGTTCGCCCAGGGCTAGCGCCCAAGAGACCCAGTACTTC. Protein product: CASSSPRASAQETQYF.

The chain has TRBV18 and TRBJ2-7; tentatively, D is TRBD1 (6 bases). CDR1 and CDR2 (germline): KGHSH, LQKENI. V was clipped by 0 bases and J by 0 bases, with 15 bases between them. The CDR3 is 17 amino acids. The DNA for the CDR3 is TGTGCCAGCTCACCACCGATTAGACGACAGGTCTCCTACGAGCAGTACTTC. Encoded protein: CASSPPIRRQVSYEQYF. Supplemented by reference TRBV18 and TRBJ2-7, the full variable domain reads NAGVMQNPRHLVRRRGQEARLRCSPMKGHSHVYWYRQLPEEGLKFMVYLQKENIIDESGMPKERFSAEFPKEGPSILRIQQVVRGDSAAYFCASSPPIRRQVSYEQYFGPGTRLTVT.

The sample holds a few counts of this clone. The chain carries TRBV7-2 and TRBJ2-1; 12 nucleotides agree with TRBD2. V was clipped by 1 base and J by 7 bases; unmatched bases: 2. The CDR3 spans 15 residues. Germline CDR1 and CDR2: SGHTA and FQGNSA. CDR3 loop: CASSLDTSGRNEQFF. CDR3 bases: TGTGCCAGCAGCTTAGACACTAGCGGGAGGAATGAGCAGTTCTTC.

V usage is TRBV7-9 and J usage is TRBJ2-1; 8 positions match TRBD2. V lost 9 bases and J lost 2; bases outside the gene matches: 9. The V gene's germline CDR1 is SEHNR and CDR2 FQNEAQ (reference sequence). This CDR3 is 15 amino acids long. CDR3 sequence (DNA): TGTGCCAGTCCACTCGCGGGAGGACCCTACAATGAGCAGTTCTTC. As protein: CASPLAGGPYNEQFF.

DNA of the CDR3: TGTGCCAGCAGTTCGACATCTGGGGATGAGCAGTTCTTC. It is translated as CASSSTSGDEQFF. The genes are TRBV27 and TRBJ2-1; D is undetermined. Germline V gene lookup returns CDR1 MNHEY and CDR2 SMNVEV (reference sequence). This CDR3 region has 13 residues. The V gene lost 4 bases and the J gene lost 8 bases, with 12 bases spanning the gap.

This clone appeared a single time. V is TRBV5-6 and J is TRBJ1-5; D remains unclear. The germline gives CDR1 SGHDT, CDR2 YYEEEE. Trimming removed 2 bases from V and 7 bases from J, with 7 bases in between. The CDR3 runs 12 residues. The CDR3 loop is CASSFNRQPQHF. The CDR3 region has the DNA TGTGCCAGCAGCTTTAACCGCCAGCCCCAGCATTTT.

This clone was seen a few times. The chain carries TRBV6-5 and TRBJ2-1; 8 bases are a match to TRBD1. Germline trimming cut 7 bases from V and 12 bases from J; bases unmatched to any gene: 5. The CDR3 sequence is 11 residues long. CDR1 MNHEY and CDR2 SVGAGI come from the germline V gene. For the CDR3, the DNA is TGTGCCAGCACTACAGGGGGATCGCAGTTCTTC. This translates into CASTTGGSQFF.

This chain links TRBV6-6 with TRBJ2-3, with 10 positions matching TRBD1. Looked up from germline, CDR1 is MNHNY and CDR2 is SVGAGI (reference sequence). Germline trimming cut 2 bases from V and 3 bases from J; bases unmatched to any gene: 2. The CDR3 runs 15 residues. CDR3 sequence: CASSYPGQGTDTQYF. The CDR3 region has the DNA TGTGCCAGCAGTTACCCGGGACAGGGGACAGATACGCAGTATTTT.